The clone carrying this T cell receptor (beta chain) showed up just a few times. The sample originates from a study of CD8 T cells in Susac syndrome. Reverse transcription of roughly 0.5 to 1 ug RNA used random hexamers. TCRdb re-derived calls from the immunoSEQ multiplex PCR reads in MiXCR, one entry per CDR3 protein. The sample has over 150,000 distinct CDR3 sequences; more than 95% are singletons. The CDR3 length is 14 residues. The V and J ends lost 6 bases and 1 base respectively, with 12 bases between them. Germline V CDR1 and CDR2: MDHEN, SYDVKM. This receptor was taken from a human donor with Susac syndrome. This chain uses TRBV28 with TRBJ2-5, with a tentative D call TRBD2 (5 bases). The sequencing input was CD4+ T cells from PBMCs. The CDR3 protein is CASSPAGGQETQYF. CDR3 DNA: TGTGCCAGCAGCCCCGCGGGCGGCCAAGAGACCCAGTACTTC.